This entry concerns a single T cell receptor beta chain. This entry is derived from a study of T-cell memory formation after mild COVID-19. For the study at large: Among the donors, TCR clusters were largely specific to each donor.

Via MiXCR, TCRdb re-called the 5' RACE reads, giving one row per CDR3 protein. The sample has over 150,000 distinct CDR3 sequences, about a fifth seen once. This receptor was obtained from an adult woman who had mild COVID-19 (a few samples of this study predate the infection). Cell type and time point are not known. Sample: PBMCs or a T cell subset sorted from them (not recorded which).

Here the CDR3 reads CASSVVGSTPEQYF. CDR3 bases: TGTGCCAGCAGCGTAGTAGGGTCTACCCCCGAGCAGTACTTC. The V and J genes are TRBV9 and TRBJ2-7; D remains ambiguous. The V end lost 0 bases, the J end lost 6 bases, and 13 bases lay between the germline ends. Germline values: CDR1 SGDLS, CDR2 YYNGEE. CDR3 size: 14 residues.